Each of the 27 T cell receptor beta chains below was sequenced from the same sample in a study of tumor and adjacent non-tumor tissue in lung cancer. The template was RNA from unsorted bulk tissue. A modified ARM-PCR protocol with three rounds of nested PCR amplified TCRbeta. TCRdb reanalysed the multiplex PCR reads using MiXCR and keeps one entry per CDR3 protein. The sample has approximately 76,000 distinct CDR3 sequences, around 65% seen once. Sequences were obtained from lung tumor tissue. These receptors originate from a woman in her 70s with non-small cell lung cancer.

As regards this clonotype: Without the conserved terminal phenylalanine or tryptophan, this CDR3 likely stems from a read error. V and J are TRBV2 and TRBJ1-1; no definite D call. V lost 5 bases to trimming and J lost 10 bases, with 23 bases between them. Germline V gene sequence: CDR1 SNHLY, CDR2 FYNNEI. The CDR3 loop spans 15 amino acids. The CDR3 DNA follows: TGTGCCAGCAGTATTAACGATCTTTGGAGGAGTTCAGCTTTCTCT. This gives the protein CASSINDLWRSSAFS.

The chain is built from TRBV2 and TRBJ2-1, with 10 bases identical to TRBD2. V lost 6 bases, J lost 8 bases, and 7 bases stayed unmatched. This CDR3 has 14 amino acids. Germline CDR1 SNHLY, CDR2 FYNNEI. CDR3 sequence reads: CASSELAGCYEQFF. The DNA of the CDR3 is TGTGCCAGCAGCGAACTAGCGGGATGTTATGAGCAGTTCTTC.

A note on this clonotype: The conserved closing phenylalanine or tryptophan is absent in this CDR3, likely reflecting a read error. V is TRBV10-3 and J is TRBJ2-1, with unresolved D. In germline, CDR1 is ENHRY, CDR2 SYGVKD. The CDR3 runs 11 residues. Trimming shortened V by 4 bases and J by 10 bases, and 8 bases separated the two germline ends. The CDR3 is CAISGGWEQFS. The CDR3, as DNA: TGTGCCATCAGTGGGGGTTGGGAGCAGTTCTCC.

The table lists this clonotype with many counts. The chain uses TRBV5-6 and TRBJ2-3, with 8 bases identical to TRBD2. Germline CDR1 and CDR2: SGHDT and YYEEEE. Trimming at V came to 3 bases and at J to 0 bases, leaving 6 bases not matched to a gene. This CDR3 has 16 amino acids. This CDR3 is CASSYTGTRSTDTQYF. The CDR3 region has the DNA TGTGCCAGCAGCTATACCGGGACTAGGAGCACAGATACGCAGTATTTT.

Points on this clonotype: This CDR3 fails to terminate in the conserved phenylalanine or tryptophan, so it likely reflects a read error. V usage is TRBV6-5 and J usage is TRBJ1-1; perhaps TRBD1 as D (5 bases). The CDR3 totals 15 residues. V shed 7 bases and J shed 5 bases, with 20 bases lying between them. The germline V gene has CDR1 MNHEY and CDR2 SVGAGI. The CDR3 region has the DNA TGTGCCAGCAACTCCCGGCCCCCGCGGGGGACTGAAGCTTTCCAT. It specifies CASNSRPPRGTEAFH.

This clonotype came up a few times. The chain employs TRBV2 and TRBJ2-7; 7 bases align to TRBD2. The germline CDR1 and CDR2 sequences are SNHLY and FYNNEI. CDR3 length: 17 residues. Trimming cost V 4 bases and J 1 base; bases outside gene matches: 13. The CDR3 DNA follows: TGTGCCAGCAGTGTCGGTCCCGCGGCTAGCGGATCCTACGAGCAGTACTTC. This codes for CASSVGPAASGSYEQYF. Looking up the rest from reference TRBV2 and TRBJ2-7 gives the full variable domain: EPEVTQTPSHQVTQMGQEVILRCVPISNHLYFYWYRQILGQKVEFLVSFYNNEISEKSEIFDDQFSVERPDGSNFTLKIRSTKLEDSAMYFCASSVGPAASGSYEQYFGPGTRLTVT.

This clonotype turned up a few times. A read error may produce the germline difference seen at one junction end. This chain joins TRBV5-8 and TRBJ1-1; D gene uncertain. This CDR3 is 13 amino acids long. Germline-derived CDR1 and CDR2 are SGHTS and YDEGEE. The DNA of the CDR3 is TGTGCCAGCAGCCGTCCCCCGAACACTGAAACTTTCTTT. This sequence encodes CASSRPPNTETFF.

Comments on this clonotype: The junction does not match germline at one end; this may be a read error. The V call is TRBV6-5, the J call TRBJ1-4; D is unresolved. Germline V gene data show CDR1 as MNHEY and CDR2 as SVGAGI. The length of the CDR3 is 15 residues. CDR3 nucleotide sequence: TGTGCCAGCACCGATCTTACCGGGTCAGTTGGTGGACTGTTCTTT. It specifies CASTDLTGSVGGLFF.

The chain links TRBV5-1 to TRBJ2-7; 7 nucleotides align to TRBD1. This CDR3 contains 15 residues. V was clipped by 4 bases and J by 3 bases; unmatched bases: 10. CDR1 and CDR2 (germline): SGHRS, YFSETQ. CDR3 region: CASSAKQGSIYEQYF. For the CDR3, the DNA is TGCGCCAGCAGCGCAAAACAGGGGAGTATCTACGAGCAGTACTTC.

Concerning this clonotype: No conserved phenylalanine or tryptophan is present at the end of the CDR3, so a read error is the likely explanation. The DNA is left out, because the CDR3 cannot be placed on it with certainty; the CDR3 is given as TCRdb lists it. The chain links TRBV10-3 to TRBJ2-3. The germline gives CDR1 ENHRY, CDR2 SYGVKD. The CDR3 is 14 residues long, counting both termini. CDR3 region: CAISESVSTDTRYS.

A remark on this clonotype: Mismatch with germline at one junction end may stem from a read error. The chain uses TRBV29-1 and TRBJ2-6; weak D call: TRBD2 (6 bases). Looked up from germline, CDR1 is SQVTM and CDR2 is ANQGSEA. The CDR3 is 15 residues long. This chain's CDR3 is CSVSGRGTGASVLTF. CDR3 bases: TGCAGCGTGTCAGGGCGGGGTACTGGGGCCAGCGTCCTGACTTTC.

Regarding this clonotype: Given a much more abundant clone one base away, this may be a read error. This chain uses TRBV7-9 with TRBJ1-2; D call uncertain. The CDR3 totals 13 residues. Germline lookup yields CDR1 SEHNR and CDR2 FQNEAQ (reference sequence). CDR3 residues: CASSLVSAYGYNF. The CDR3 DNA sequence: TGTGCCAGCAGCTTAGTGTCAGCCTATGGCTACAACTTC.

Concerning this clonotype itself: The junction does not match germline at one end; this may be a read error. The chain links TRBV12-3 or TRBV12-4 to TRBJ2-3; D might be TRBD1 (6 bases). The CDR3 runs to 14 residues. CDR3 in DNA: TGTGTCAGCAGCCCGGGACAAGCGATAGATACGCAGTATTTT. Translated, it gives CVSSPGQAIDTQYF.

V usage is TRBV6-5 and J usage is TRBJ1-1, with D uncertain. The CDR3 length is 14 residues. The germline V gene encodes CDR1 MNHEY and CDR2 SVGAGI. CDR3 DNA sequence: TGTGACGGCAGTTACTCAATTCCTGTGGATGGGGCTTTCTTT. This translates into CDGSYSIPVDGAFF.

This clonotype is a singleton in its sample. At one end the junction does not follow the germline gene, possibly because of a read error. V and J are TRBV29-1 and TRBJ1-5; D is undetermined. CDR3 size: 13 residues. The V gene's germline CDR1 is SQVTM and CDR2 ANQGSEA. CDR3 coding DNA: TGCAGCGTTGTAACAGATAGTAATCGGCCCCAGCATTTT. The encoded protein is CSVVTDSNRPQHF.

On this clonotype: The germline gene is not matched at one end of the junction; a read error may be the cause. The chain carries TRBV4-1 and TRBJ2-7, with 12 bases aligning to TRBD1. The germline V gene has CDR1 MGHRA and CDR2 YSYEKL. CDR3 length equals 16 residues. The CDR3 DNA reads TGCGGCAGCAGTCAAGTAGTGGGACAGGGGGCCTCCGAGCAGTACTTC. It codes for CGSSQVVGQGASEQYF.

About this clonotype: A much larger clone sits a single nucleotide away, making a read error possible. The chain couples TRBV28 to TRBJ2-7; 7 nucleotides line up with TRBD1. Germline CDR1 is MDHEN and CDR2 is SYDVKM. There are 15 residues in the CDR3. Trimming removed 5 bases from V and 6 bases from J; junction bases left unmatched: 13. CDR3 bases: TGTGCCAGCAGTCGGGCCTTACAGGGGCGCTCCGAGCAGTACTTC. Amino acids: CASSRALQGRSEQYF.

Comment on this clonotype: A much larger clone lies a single base off, so this may be a read error. The chain couples TRBV28 to TRBJ2-1; tentative D call: TRBD2 (7 bases). The germline V and J ends were trimmed by 3 bases and 6 bases, with 15 bases remaining between them. The CDR3 runs 15 residues. Germline V gives CDR1 MDHEN, CDR2 SYDVKM. The CDR3: CASSLGGLVGNEQFF. The DNA of the CDR3 is TGTGCCAGCAGTTTGGGGGGGCTCGTCGGCAATGAGCAGTTCTTC.

Ten or more counts support this clonotype. CDR3 residues: CASSLGGLDTEAFF. Here the CDR3 DNA reads TGTGCCAGCAGCTTGGGGGGCCTAGACACTGAAGCTTTCTTT. This rearrangement joins TRBV5-6 to TRBJ1-1; possibly TRBD1 for D (5 bases). The CDR3 length is 14 residues. Germline loops: CDR1 SGHDT, CDR2 YYEEEE. V was clipped by 0 bases and J by 3 bases, with 9 bases between them. Based on the CDR3 plus reference TRBV5-6 and TRBJ1-1, the full variable domain is DAGVTQSPTHLIKTRGQQVTLRCSPKSGHDTVSWYQQALGQGPQFIFQYYEEEERQRGNFPDRFSGHQFPNYSSELNVNALLLGDSALYLCASSLGGLDTEAFFGQGTRLTVV.

Details on this clonotype: A much larger clonotype is one base distant, so this may be a read error. V usage is TRBV20-1 and J usage is TRBJ2-7; no firm D call. Looked up from germline, CDR1 is DFQATT and CDR2 is SNEGSKA (reference sequence). The CDR3 runs 13 residues. The V end was cut by 3 bases, the J end by 7 bases, with 16 bases between. The CDR3, as DNA: TGCAGTGCTAGCTCTCGGACCCTTTGGGAGCAGTACTTC. Translating gives CSASSRTLWEQYF.

The V and J genes are TRBV5-1 and TRBJ1-6; TRBD1 is a possible D gene (5 bases). In germline, CDR1 is SGHRS, CDR2 YFSETQ. V was clipped by 5 bases and J by 7 bases, with 16 bases between them. CDR3 length: 15 amino acids. DNA for the CDR3: TGCGCCAGCAGTTTGACATGGGGCGGCAATTCACCCCTCCACTTT. Protein: CASSLTWGGNSPLHF.

Turning to this clonotype: Its ends do not fully match the called genes, so a read error is possible. The CDR3 protein is CASSQGSGASNYDYTF. CDR3 coding DNA: TGTGCCAGCAGCCAAGGCAGTGGGGCTAGCAACTATGACTACACCTTC. The genes are TRBV4-2 and TRBJ1-2, with a weak D call TRBD1 (5 bases). The CDR3 covers 16 residues. Germline V gene sequence: CDR1 LGHNA, CDR2 YNFKEQ.

With regard to this clonotype: At one boundary the junction diverges from the germline segment, which might be a read error. The rearrangement joins TRBV4-1 to TRBJ2-7; 11 bases are shared with TRBD1. Germline CDR1 is MGHRA and CDR2 is YSYEKL. CDR3 length: 16 residues. The CDR3 nucleotides are TGCGCCAACAGCCAAGTATTGGGACAGGGGGTCGGCGAGCAGTACTTC. Amino acids: CANSQVLGQGVGEQYF.

With regard to this clonotype: Without the conserved terminal phenylalanine or tryptophan, this CDR3 likely stems from a read error. The chain links TRBV29-1 to TRBJ2-1; no reliable D call. Germline CDR1 SQVTM, CDR2 ANQGSEA. The CDR3 consists of 14 residues. This CDR3 is CSVQTNSSYNKQFL. As DNA, the CDR3 is TGCAGCGTTCAGACAAACAGCTCCTACAATAAGCAGTTCCTC.

This clonotype was observed a handful of times. One end of the junction is discordant with germline, which a read error may explain. The chain is built from TRBV29-1 and TRBJ2-3, with D tentatively TRBD1 or TRBD2 (7 bases each). CDR1 is SQVTM and CDR2 is ANQGSEA in the germline V gene. This CDR3 is 15 amino acids long. CDR3 sequence reads: CSVELGTIGTDAQYF. In DNA form, the CDR3 reads TGCAGCGTTGAATTAGGGACTATCGGGACAGATGCGCAGTATTTT.

About this clonotype: At one of its ends the junction is not consistent with the germline gene, which may arise from a read error. CDR3 residues: CVSSSQGEYEQYF. The CDR3 region has the DNA TGTGTCAGCAGTTCGCAGGGTGAGTACGAGCAGTACTTC. The rearrangement uses TRBV6-6 and TRBJ2-7; D perhaps matches TRBD1 (5 bases). Germline V lookup: CDR1 MNHNY, CDR2 SVGAGI (reference sequence). This CDR3 region has 13 residues.

Concerning this clonotype: This CDR3 is missing its conserved last phenylalanine or tryptophan, likely due to a read error. Because the CDR3's place on the DNA is in doubt, the DNA is left out and the CDR3 is given as listed by TCRdb. V gene TRBV20-1 combines with J gene TRBJ1-1. Germline V lookup: CDR1 DFQATT, CDR2 SNEGSKA (reference sequence). 15 amino acids form the CDR3, both terminal residues included. The CDR3 loop is CSAARTGRRNTEAFL.